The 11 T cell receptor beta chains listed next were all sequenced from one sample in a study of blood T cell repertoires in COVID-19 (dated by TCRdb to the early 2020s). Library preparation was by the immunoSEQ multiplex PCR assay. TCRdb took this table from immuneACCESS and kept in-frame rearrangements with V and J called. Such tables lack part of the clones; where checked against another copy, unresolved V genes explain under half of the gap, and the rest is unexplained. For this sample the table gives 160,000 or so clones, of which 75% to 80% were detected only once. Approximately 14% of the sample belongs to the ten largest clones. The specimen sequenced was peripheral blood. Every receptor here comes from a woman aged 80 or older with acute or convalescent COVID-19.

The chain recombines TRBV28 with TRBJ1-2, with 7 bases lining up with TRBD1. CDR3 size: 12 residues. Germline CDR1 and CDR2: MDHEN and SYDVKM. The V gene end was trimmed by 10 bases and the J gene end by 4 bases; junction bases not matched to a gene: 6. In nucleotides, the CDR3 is TGTGCCACCGACACAGGGGTCTATGGCTACACCTTC. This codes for CATDTGVYGYTF.

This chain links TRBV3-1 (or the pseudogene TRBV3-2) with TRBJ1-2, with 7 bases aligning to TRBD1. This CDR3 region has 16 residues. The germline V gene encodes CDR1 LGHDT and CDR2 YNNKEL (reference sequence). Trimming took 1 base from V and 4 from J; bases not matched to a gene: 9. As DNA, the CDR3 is TGTGCCAGCAGCCAAGGCCTAGGGGGCCGCGGCTATGGCTACACCTTC. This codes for CASSQGLGGRGYGYTF.

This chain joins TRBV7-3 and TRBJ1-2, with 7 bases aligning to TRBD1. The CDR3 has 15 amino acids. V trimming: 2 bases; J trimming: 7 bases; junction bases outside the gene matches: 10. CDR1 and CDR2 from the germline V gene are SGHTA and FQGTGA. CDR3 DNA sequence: TGTGCCAGCAGCTTATCTGGGGTAGCAGGGGGTGGCTACACCTTC. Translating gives CASSLSGVAGGGYTF. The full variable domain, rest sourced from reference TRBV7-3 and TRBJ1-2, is GAGVSQTPSNKVTEKGKYVELRCDPISGHTALYWYRQSLGQGPEFLIYFQGTGAADDSGLPNDRFFAVRPEGSVSTLKIQRTERGDSAVYLCASSLSGVAGGGYTFGSGTRLTVV.

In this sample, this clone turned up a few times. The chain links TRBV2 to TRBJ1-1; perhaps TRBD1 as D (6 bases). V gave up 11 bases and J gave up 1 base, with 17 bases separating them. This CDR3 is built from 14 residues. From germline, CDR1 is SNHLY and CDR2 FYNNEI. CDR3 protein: CAGGPGHKNTEAFF. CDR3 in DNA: TGTGCCGGAGGTCCGGGACACAAGAACACTGAAGCTTTCTTT.

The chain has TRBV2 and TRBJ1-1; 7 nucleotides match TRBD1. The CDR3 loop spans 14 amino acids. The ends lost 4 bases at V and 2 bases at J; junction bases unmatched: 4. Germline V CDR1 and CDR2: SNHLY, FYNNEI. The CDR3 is CASSADRINTEAFF. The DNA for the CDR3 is TGTGCCAGCAGTGCGGACAGGATTAACACTGAAGCTTTCTTT.

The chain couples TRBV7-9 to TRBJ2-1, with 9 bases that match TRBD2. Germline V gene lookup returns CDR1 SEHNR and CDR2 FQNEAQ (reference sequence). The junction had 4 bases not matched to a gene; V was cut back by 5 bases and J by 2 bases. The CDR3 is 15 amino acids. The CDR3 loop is CASSPRGGTYNEQFF. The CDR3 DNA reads TGTGCCAGCAGCCCGCGGGGGGGCACCTACAATGAGCAGTTCTTC.

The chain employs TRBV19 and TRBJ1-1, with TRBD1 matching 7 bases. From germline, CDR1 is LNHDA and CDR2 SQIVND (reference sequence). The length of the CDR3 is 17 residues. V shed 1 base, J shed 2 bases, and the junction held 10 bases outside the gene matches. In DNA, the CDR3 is TGTGCCAGTAGTATAGTCGGCTTACAGGGGCCCAACACTGAAGCTTTCTTT. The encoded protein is CASSIVGLQGPNTEAFF.

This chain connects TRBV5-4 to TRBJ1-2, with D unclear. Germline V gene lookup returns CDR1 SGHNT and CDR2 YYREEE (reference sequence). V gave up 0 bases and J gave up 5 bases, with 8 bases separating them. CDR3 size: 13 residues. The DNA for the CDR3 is TGTGCCAGCAGCTTGGGACAAATGTATGGCTACACCTTC. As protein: CASSLGQMYGYTF.

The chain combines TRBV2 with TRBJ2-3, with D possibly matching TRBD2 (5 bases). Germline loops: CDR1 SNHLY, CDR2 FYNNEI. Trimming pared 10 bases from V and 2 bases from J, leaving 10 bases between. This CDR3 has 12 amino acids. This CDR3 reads CATGLLTDTQYF. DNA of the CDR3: TGTGCCACCGGACTTCTCACAGATACGCAGTATTTT. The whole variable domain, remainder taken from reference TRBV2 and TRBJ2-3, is EPEVTQTPSHQVTQMGQEVILRCVPISNHLYFYWYRQILGQKVEFLVSFYNNEISEKSEIFDDQFSVERPDGSNFTLKIRSTKLEDSAMYFCATGLLTDTQYFGPGTRLTVL.

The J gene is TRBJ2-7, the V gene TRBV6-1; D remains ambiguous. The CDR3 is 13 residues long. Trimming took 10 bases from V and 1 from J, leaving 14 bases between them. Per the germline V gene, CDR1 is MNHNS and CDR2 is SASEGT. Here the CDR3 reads CATTFDTSYEQYF. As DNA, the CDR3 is TGTGCCACCACGTTTGACACGTCCTACGAGCAGTACTTC.

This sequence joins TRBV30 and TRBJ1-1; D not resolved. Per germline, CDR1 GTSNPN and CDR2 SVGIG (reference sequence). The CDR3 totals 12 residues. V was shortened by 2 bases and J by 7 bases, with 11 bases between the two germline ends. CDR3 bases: TGTGCCTGGAGTAATGGAGTCGGTGAAGCTTTCTTT. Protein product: CAWSNGVGEAFF.